A single sample gave rise to the 11 T cell receptor beta chains below, sequenced in a study of cytomegalovirus exposure and HLA in healthy donors. The PCR was carried out with 60 Vbeta primers and 13 Jbeta primers. Only in-frame clones appear in the TCRdb table, and some are missing; sequencing was by immunoSEQ multiplex PCR. The sample includes 100,000 to 150,000 clones, 60% to 80% seen only once; the top ten take 1.4% to 1.5%. The sample was PBMCs. The source is a female donor in good health and CMV-seronegative.

The chain uses TRBV7-2 and TRBJ2-2, with 14 bases fitting TRBD2. CDR3 length: 16 residues. The germline CDR1 and CDR2 sequences are SGHTA and FQGNSA. Germline trimming cut 0 bases from V and 8 bases from J; bases unmatched to any gene: 2. CDR3 amino acids: CASSLAGLAGVGELFF. DNA for the CDR3: TGTGCCAGCAGCTTAGCGGGACTAGCGGGAGTTGGGGAGCTGTTTTTT.

The count of this clone is one. The chain links TRBV9 to TRBJ2-1, with D possibly TRBD2 on 6 matching bases. The V end was cut by 4 bases, the J end by 14 bases, with 19 bases between. The CDR3 runs 13 residues. Germline CDR1 and CDR2: SGDLS and YYNGEE. The CDR3 DNA sequence: TGTGCCAGCAGCAAAGCCCTCGGGGGAGAGGAGTTCTTC. Amino acid sequence: CASSKALGGEEFF.

This clone has only one observation. The chain combines TRBV14 with TRBJ1-1, with 9 bases aligning to TRBD1. The ends lost 10 bases at V and 1 base at J; junction bases unmatched: 4. Germline loops: CDR1 SGHDN, CDR2 FVKESK. CDR3 size: 13 residues. CDR3 in amino acids: CATGTGPNTEAFF. CDR3 nucleotide sequence: TGTGCCACCGGGACAGGGCCGAACACTGAAGCTTTCTTT.

The V gene is TRBV28, the J gene TRBJ1-2, with TRBD1 identical over 7 bases. The CDR3 contains 14 residues. In germline, CDR1 is MDHEN, CDR2 SYDVKM. J lost 6 bases, V lost 5 bases, and 9 bases had no gene match. CDR3 in amino acids: CASSIPRQGDGYTF. In DNA form, the CDR3 reads TGTGCCAGCAGTATCCCTCGACAGGGCGATGGCTACACCTTC.

J is TRBJ2-1 and V is TRBV6-5; 10 bases line up with TRBD2. Trimming at V came to 0 bases and at J to 9 bases, leaving 5 bases not matched to a gene. Looked up from germline, CDR1 is MNHEY and CDR2 is SVGAGI. CDR3 length: 15 residues. The CDR3 DNA reads as TGTGCCAGCAGTTACTCGCTAGCGGGAGTCGGTGAGCAGTTCTTC. Amino acid sequence: CASSYSLAGVGEQFF.

This clone was detected a few times. The chain combines TRBV28 with TRBJ2-3; possible D gene TRBD2, 6 bases. This CDR3 is built from 15 residues. Germline V gene sequence: CDR1 MDHEN, CDR2 SYDVKM. V was pared by 7 bases and J by 3 bases, with 17 bases between. The CDR3 coding sequence is TGTGCCAGCAACTCAGGAGGGCCAAGGACAGATACGCAGTATTTT. This codes for CASNSGGPRTDTQYF.

The gene calls are TRBV28 and TRBJ1-1; D may be TRBD1 (5 bases). CDR3 length: 11 residues. Germline loops: CDR1 MDHEN, CDR2 SYDVKM. Trimming took 3 bases from V and 8 from J, leaving 7 bases between them. The CDR3 region is CASSFKGEAFF. The CDR3 region has the DNA TGTGCCAGCAGTTTTAAGGGGGAAGCTTTCTTT.

The gene calls are TRBV7-6 and TRBJ2-7; weak D call: TRBD2 (6 bases). The CDR3 covers 14 residues. The V and J ends lost 1 base and 6 bases respectively, with 13 bases between them. CDR1 SGHVS and CDR2 FNYEAQ come from the germline V gene. CDR3 bases: TGTGCCAGCAGCTTAGGAGGGGCCGGGGGCGAGCAGTACTTC. Its protein is CASSLGGAGGEQYF.

The DNA of the CDR3 is TGTGCCAGCAGTTTAGCGGGGACCTATGGCTACACCTTC. The encoded protein is CASSLAGTYGYTF. This chain links TRBV28 with TRBJ1-2; the D gene is possibly TRBD1 (5 bases). The germline gives CDR1 MDHEN, CDR2 SYDVKM. Trimming pared 2 bases from V and 4 bases from J, leaving 8 bases between. The CDR3 has 13 residues.

This chain joins TRBV7-6 and TRBJ2-7, with D possibly matching TRBD1 (5 bases). CDR3 length: 14 residues. In germline, CDR1 is SGHVS, CDR2 FNYEAQ. Trimming took 4 bases from V and 0 from J, leaving 10 bases between them. The CDR3: CASSSRQSSYEQYF. Here the CDR3 DNA reads TGTGCCAGCAGCTCACGACAGAGCTCCTACGAGCAGTACTTC.

This clone came up a few times. CDR3 nucleotide sequence: TGTGCCATCAGTGAGGCGGGGGGCCCTGAAGCTTTCTTT. It specifies CAISEAGGPEAFF. The chain couples TRBV10-3 to TRBJ1-1; TRBD1 is a possible D gene (6 bases). Germline-derived CDR1 and CDR2 are ENHRY and SYGVKD. The length of the CDR3 is 13 residues. Trimming cost V 2 bases and J 6 bases, with 10 bases left between them.